A selection of T cell receptor beta chains follows, all from one sample in a study of Ad26.COV2.S vaccination and SARS-CoV-2 variants. Profiled with immunoSEQ multiplex PCR; TCRdb holds only in-frame clones, not every one. The sample lists roughly 350,000 clones; around 89% were seen once. The sequences come from peripheral blood, collected in a trial of Ad26.COV2.S vaccine versus placebo. These TCRs come from a person between 18 and 59 years old who received the Ad26.COV2.S COVID-19 vaccine or a placebo. The CDR3 runs from the conserved cysteine through the conserved F or W.

>TRBV7-6|TRBJ2-1
CASSLEGSGAYNEQFF
>TRBV28|TRBJ2-1
CASSLAGGPSYNEQFF
>TRBV10-2|TRBJ2-2
CASSTNTGELFF
>TRBV30|TRBJ1-2
CAWSVRRGPHYGYTF
>TRBV5-1|TRBJ2-7
CASSLLGGRDEQYF
>TRBV6-5|TRBJ2-3
CASRDRVTDTQYF
>TRBV12-3/TRBV12-4|TRBJ2-2
CATSGDTGELFF
>TRBV5-1|TRBJ2-7
CASSFGGYEQYF
>TRBV6-1|TRBJ1-5
CASSEAQATASLGNQPQHF
>TRBV7-2|TRBJ1-1
CASSSSRILRGRNTEAFF
>TRBV28|TRBJ1-6
CASSIVGRDSPLHF
>TRBV30|TRBJ1-2
CAWSTQGFYGYTF
>TRBV5-1|TRBJ1-2
CASTLISPGGRRGRNGYTF
>TRBV24-1|TRBJ1-4
CATWTGMATNEKLFF
>TRBV6-5|TRBJ1-6
CASSYSGTNSPLHF
>TRBV6-2/TRBV6-3|TRBJ2-1
CASSYPTSEQFF
>TRBV2|TRBJ1-5
CASSVWQRSNQPQHF
>TRBV29-1|TRBJ2-3
CSFRTSGSTDTQYF
>TRBV5-1|TRBJ2-6
CASSLGPGNSGANVLTF
>TRBV19|TRBJ1-4
CASSTGTTGEKLFF
>TRBV9|TRBJ2-3
CASSPSSGRGGTDTQYF
>TRBV12-3/TRBV12-4|TRBJ1-1
CASSSGQGTEAFF
>TRBV18|TRBJ1-6
CASSHEQGDNGSPLHF
>TRBV6-5|TRBJ1-6
CASSYLGDNSPLHF
>TRBV15|TRBJ1-5
CATSRVGRQGVQPQHF
>TRBV28|TRBJ1-1
CASSSLPRAGTEAFF
>TRBV7-9|TRBJ1-4
CASSLALNEKLFF
>TRBV5-1|TRBJ2-7
CASSSRDPWTGEQYF
>TRBV5-4|TRBJ2-7
CASSLVGQRDYEQYF
>TRBV28|TRBJ2-7
CASSLWSLRVEQYF
>TRBV7-9|TRBJ2-1
CASSLGTPIYNEQFF
>TRBV12-5|TRBJ1-6
CASGLQEAPLHF
>TRBV19|TRBJ1-5
CASEKSHGSYSNQPQHF
>TRBV7-2|TRBJ2-5
CASSSGPLAGKETQYF
>TRBV28|TRBJ2-1
CASLNGGPINSYNEQFF
>TRBV4-2|TRBJ2-2
CASSRGGTGELFF